This T cell receptor beta chain originates from a study of OX40 agonist ivuxolimab in advanced cancers. Sequenced by immunoSEQ multiplex PCR; TCRdb stores in-frame clones only, minus some. Seen here are approximately 84,000 clones, 94% observed once, and the top ten hold roughly 2.8%. This TCR was recovered from an adult with an advanced solid tumor such as melanoma, head and neck, liver or kidney cancer. The specimen was CD4+ or CD8+ T cells sorted from blood, collected in a trial of the OX40 agonist ivuxolimab.

The CDR3 loop reads CASSLSSGHGSPLHF. The CDR3 DNA follows: TGTGCCAGCAGTTTATCCTCGGGGCACGGTTCACCCCTCCACTTT. The chain combines TRBV27 with TRBJ1-6; TRBD1 is a possible D gene (5 bases). CDR3 size: 15 residues. The germline CDR1 and CDR2 sequences are MNHEY and SMNVEV (reference sequence). V was pared by 0 bases and J by 9 bases, with 12 bases between.